The rows below give T cell receptor beta chains drawn from one sample of a study of blood T cell repertoires in COVID-19. The method was immunoSEQ multiplex PCR; TCRdb's version includes in-frame clones alone and lacks a portion of them. The sample gives fewer than 350,000 clones, 88% of which show up once; under 1.2% is in the top ten. Sequencing was done on a sample of PBMCs or T cells enriched from blood (not recorded which). The origin of the receptors is a woman aged 25-40 years who had been exposed to COVID-19. CDR3s include the opening cysteine and the closing phenylalanine or tryptophan. Each record gives: D gene, V gene, CDR3 length, CDR3 protein. A D gene is named only where the DNA matches it firmly.

TRBD2 | TRBV10-3 | 17 | CAISESGGAANYNEQFF
- | TRBV11-2 | 15 | CASREPRVGTGELFF
TRBD2 | TRBV29-1 | 14 | CSVVSGSLQETQYF
TRBD1 | TRBV7-9 | 15 | CASSLGTGSQETQYF
- | TRBV3-1/TRBV3-2 | 12 | CASSYDTAEAFF
- | TRBV1 | 16 | CTSSRLGSGRPYEQYF
TRBD1 | TRBV18 | 14 | CASSPGQEYQPQHF
- | TRBV18 | 14 | CASLVRGTDTEAFF
TRBD1 | TRBV11-3 | 13 | CASSKVQGGEQYF
TRBD2 | TRBV7-8 | 16 | CASSLLGTSGYNEQFF
- | TRBV28 | 13 | CASSIDRNTEAFF
TRBD1 | TRBV27 | 15 | CASSLAGQGIYEQYF
TRBD1 | TRBV5-5 | 15 | CASSWTGDFGGELFF
- | TRBV15 | 14 | CATSIRSGGNTIYF
TRBD2 | TRBV5-1 | 15 | CASRGVSGRIDTQYF
- | TRBV6-5 | 13 | CASSYTGYNEQFF
TRBD2 | TRBV27 | 16 | CAPHPGTRCNTGELFF
- | TRBV4-1 | 17 | CASSQGNTITANEKLFF